This TCR beta chain was profiled in a study of cytomegalovirus exposure and HLA in healthy donors. V shed 5 bases, J shed 9 bases, and the junction held 6 bases outside the gene matches. Germline values: CDR1 SEHNR, CDR2 FQNEAQ (reference sequence). This CDR3 is built from 15 residues. PCR was performed using 60 Vbeta and 13 Jbeta primers. The assay was immunoSEQ multiplex PCR, and TCRdb's table has in-frame clones only and misses some. This sample has roughly 150,000 clones, with about two thirds found just once. The V and J genes are TRBV7-9 and TRBJ2-1; TRBD2 agrees at 14 bases. The sequence was collected from a woman aged 18-30 years in good health and CMV-seronegative. Sequenced input: PBMCs. CDR3 region: CASSVPGLAGAEQFF. CDR3 coding DNA: TGTGCCAGCAGCGTACCGGGACTAGCGGGAGCTGAGCAGTTCTTC.